A single sample gave rise to the 22 T cell receptor beta chains below, sequenced in a study of T-cell memory formation after mild COVID-19. TCRdb analysed the 5' RACE reads with MiXCR anew, one entry per CDR3 protein. Seen here are 350,000 or so distinct CDR3 sequences, 20% to 25% observed once, and the top ten hold approximately 22%. The source material was PBMCs or a T cell subset sorted from them (not recorded which). The source is a man between 18 and 35 years old who had mild COVID-19 (a few samples of this study predate the infection). Cell type and time point are not known.

CDR3 DNA sequence: TGTGCCAGCAGCTTCAGGAGTAATGAAAAACTGTTTTTT. Translated: CASSFRSNEKLFF. The rearrangement joins TRBV11-2 to TRBJ1-4; D unclear. In germline, CDR1 is SGHAT, CDR2 FQNNGV. The length of the CDR3 is 13 residues. V lost 3 bases and J lost 4, with 6 bases in between.

The chain has TRBV28 and TRBJ1-4, with 10 nucleotides matching TRBD1. The junction had 7 bases not matched to a gene; V was cut back by 6 bases and J by 0 bases. Germline V gene data show CDR1 as MDHEN and CDR2 as SYDVKM. CDR3 length: 17 amino acids. The DNA of the CDR3 is TGTGCCAGCAGACGACAGGGGGCAGCGGCAACTAATGAAAAACTGTTTTTT. Its protein is CASRRQGAAATNEKLFF.

The rearrangement links TRBV6-5 to TRBJ1-1, with 8 bases that match TRBD1. Germline trimming cut 0 bases from V and 1 base from J; bases unmatched to any gene: 7. Germline V lookup: CDR1 MNHEY, CDR2 SVGAGI. The CDR3 is made up of 17 amino acids. As DNA, the CDR3 is TGTGCCAGCAGTTACTCGTGGGACAGGACGTCGAACACTGAAGCTTTCTTT. This sequence encodes CASSYSWDRTSNTEAFF.

The J gene is TRBJ2-7, the V gene TRBV12-3 or TRBV12-4, with 7 bases fitting TRBD1. V was clipped by 5 bases and J by 6 bases; unmatched bases: 4. This CDR3 has 12 amino acids. This CDR3 is CASSQQGIEQYV. In DNA form, the CDR3 reads TGTGCCAGCAGTCAACAGGGGATCGAGCAGTACGTC.

This clonotype was seen ten or more times. The chain recombines TRBV5-1 with TRBJ2-2; D may be TRBD1 (6 bases). Germline V gene lookup returns CDR1 SGHRS and CDR2 YFSETQ. The V end was cut by 2 bases, the J end by 4 bases, with 21 bases between. The CDR3 consists of 18 residues. CDR3 sequence: CASSFSIPGELGTGELFF. The CDR3 region has the DNA TGCGCCAGCAGCTTTTCTATCCCAGGGGAACTCGGCACCGGGGAGCTGTTTTTT.

Only a few counts were recorded for this clonotype. The chain's CDR3 is CASSYAGASNSPLHF. The CDR3 nucleotides are TGTGCCAGCAGCTACGCCGGGGCCTCAAATTCACCCCTCCACTTT. J is TRBJ1-6 and V is TRBV7-2; tentative D call: TRBD1 (5 bases). Germline V gene data show CDR1 as SGHTA and CDR2 as FQGNSA. Trimming pared 4 bases from V and 7 bases from J, leaving 14 bases between. The CDR3 spans 15 residues.

This clonotype appeared many times. The chain combines TRBV12-3 or TRBV12-4 with TRBJ1-1; unclear D gene. The CDR3 sequence is 14 residues long. Between the trimmed V and J ends, which lost 2 bases and 5 bases, there was a span of 12 bases. The CDR3 reads CASSLSTQVTEAFF. The CDR3 bases are TGTGCCAGCAGTTTATCAACTCAGGTAACTGAAGCTTTCTTT.

This clonotype showed up just a few times. V usage is TRBV2 and J usage is TRBJ1-2, with D perhaps matching TRBD1 (5 bases). Germline loops: CDR1 SNHLY, CDR2 FYNNEI. CDR3 length: 13 residues. V was pared by 6 bases and J by 4 bases, with 12 bases between. The CDR3 nucleotides are TGTGCCAGCAGCCCCGAGGGGCCCTATGGCTACACCTTC. Protein product: CASSPEGPYGYTF.

The chain links TRBV7-9 to TRBJ2-1, with D maybe TRBD2 (5 bases). Between the trimmed V and J ends, which lost 5 bases and 9 bases, there was a span of 14 bases. CDR1 SEHNR and CDR2 FQNEAQ come from the germline V gene (reference sequence). The CDR3 consists of 13 residues. The DNA of the CDR3 is TGTGCCAGCAGCCAGCGACCCGGAGGTGAGCAGTTCTTC. This gives the protein CASSQRPGGEQFF.

This clonotype has a handful of counts. The chain joins TRBV30 to TRBJ1-1; 7 bases agree with TRBD1. Looked up from germline, CDR1 is GTSNPN and CDR2 is SVGIG (reference sequence). This CDR3 spans 12 amino acids. DNA for the CDR3: TGTGCTTGGGGACAGCTGAACACTGAAGCTTTCTTT. Its translation: CAWGQLNTEAFF.

The chain employs TRBV12-3 or TRBV12-4 and TRBJ1-1; D remains ambiguous. The V end lost 4 bases, the J end lost 9 bases, and 6 bases lay between the germline ends. The CDR3 loop spans 10 amino acids. The CDR3 nucleotides read TGTGCCAGCAGTTACCTCCAAGCTTTCTTT. Translating it yields CASSYLQAFF.

This chain uses TRBV6-5 with TRBJ2-3; D possibly corresponds to TRBD1 (6 bases). The CDR3 runs 13 residues. Trimming cost V 6 bases and J 3 bases, with 10 bases left between them. Germline V lookup: CDR1 MNHEY, CDR2 SVGAGI. Here the CDR3 reads CASRQGSTDTQYF. CDR3 DNA: TGTGCCAGCAGGCAGGGGAGTACAGATACGCAGTATTTT.

This clonotype was observed a handful of times. The chain is built from TRBV5-5 and TRBJ2-5, with D possibly TRBD2 on 6 matching bases. CDR1 SGHKS and CDR2 YYEKEE come from the germline V gene (reference sequence). CDR3 size: 15 residues. V lost 3 bases to trimming and J lost 4 bases, with 16 bases between them. The CDR3 coding sequence is TGTGCCAGCAGCTCCTTCGGGAGCGAGGGAGAGACCCAGTACTTC. Residues: CASSSFGSEGETQYF.

This clonotype was seen at least ten times. The J gene is TRBJ2-2, the V gene TRBV3-1, with D uncertain. Trimming stripped 1 base from V and 4 bases from J, with 16 bases between. The CDR3 covers 17 residues. CDR1 and CDR2 (germline): LGHDT, YNNKEL (reference sequence). CDR3 coding DNA: TGTGCCAGCAGCCAAGGGGCCCTCATGGACCGCACCGGGGAGCTGTTTTTT. Encoded protein: CASSQGALMDRTGELFF.

The genes are TRBV18 and TRBJ1-2; D remains ambiguous. V shed 1 base and J shed 8 bases, with 8 bases lying between them. Germline CDR1 KGHSH, CDR2 LQKENI. This CDR3 has 12 amino acids. CDR3 sequence: CASSPRSSGYTF. The DNA for the CDR3 is TGTGCCAGCTCACCACGCAGTAGCGGCTACACCTTC. The full variable domain, its missing parts supplied by reference TRBV18 and TRBJ1-2, is NAGVMQNPRHLVRRRGQEARLRCSPMKGHSHVYWYRQLPEEGLKFMVYLQKENIIDESGMPKERFSAEFPKEGPSILRIQQVVRGDSAAYFCASSPRSSGYTFGSGTRLTVV.

This clonotype was detected many times. The chain recombines TRBV20-1 with TRBJ2-1, with 16 bases that match TRBD2. This CDR3 comprises 15 residues. Trimming took 5 bases from V and 6 from J; bases not matched to a gene: 4. Germline V gene data show CDR1 as DFQATT and CDR2 as SNEGSKA (reference sequence). DNA of the CDR3: TGCAGTGCTGGGACTAGCGGGGGGGCCGGCAATGAGCAGTTCTTC. It yields the protein CSAGTSGGAGNEQFF.

The V and J genes are TRBV6-2 or TRBV6-3 and TRBJ2-5, with 9 nucleotides matching TRBD2. Looked up from germline, CDR1 is MNHEY and CDR2 is SVGEGT. The V and J ends lost 4 bases and 3 bases, in that order; junction bases with no gene match: 15. This CDR3 has 18 amino acids. The CDR3 DNA is TGTGCCAGCAGTTTCCCTCTAAGCTCGACTAGCGGTAAAGAGACCCAGTACTTC. Amino acids: CASSFPLSSTSGKETQYF.

This clonotype was recorded a few times. The chain recombines TRBV29-1 with TRBJ2-3; TRBD2 is a possible D gene (6 bases). Trimming cost V 5 bases and J 2 bases, with 23 bases left between them. The germline gives CDR1 SQVTM, CDR2 ANQGSEA. This CDR3 has 17 amino acids. The CDR3 DNA follows: TGCAGCGTTCTGGTCCCCGGGAGAACAGCCTACACAGATACGCAGTATTTT. As protein: CSVLVPGRTAYTDTQYF.

This clonotype was recorded a few times. J is TRBJ2-1 and V is TRBV2, with 11 bases matching TRBD2. Germline V gives CDR1 SNHLY, CDR2 FYNNEI. The CDR3 has 15 amino acids. The V gene end was trimmed by 6 bases and the J gene end by 8 bases; junction bases not matched to a gene: 9. The DNA for the CDR3 is TGTGCCAGCAGGGCCGGGACTAGCGGCCGACATGAGCAGTTCTTC. Its translation is CASRAGTSGRHEQFF.

V usage is TRBV4-2 and J usage is TRBJ1-1; tentative D call: TRBD1 (6 bases). Trimming left V 4 bases short and J 3 bases short, with 12 bases between. The CDR3 has 14 residues. CDR1 is LGHNA, CDR2 YNFKEQ, per germline. The CDR3 protein is CASSPRGADTEAFF. DNA of the CDR3: TGTGCCAGCAGCCCACGGGGGGCTGACACTGAAGCTTTCTTT.

The J gene is TRBJ2-7, the V gene TRBV5-1, with TRBD2 matching 8 bases. J lost 5 bases, V lost 6 bases, and 10 bases had no gene match. This CDR3 contains 14 residues. Germline CDR1 SGHRS, CDR2 YFSETQ. The CDR3 protein is CASTRGGAIDEQYF. Here the CDR3 DNA reads TGCGCCAGCACCCGGGGGGGGGCTATCGACGAGCAGTACTTC. The full variable domain, its missing parts supplied by reference TRBV5-1 and TRBJ2-7, is KAGVTQTPRYLIKTRGQQVTLSCSPISGHRSVSWYQQTPGQGLQFLFEYFSETQRNKGNFPGRFSGRQFSNSRSEMNVSTLELGDSALYLCASTRGGAIDEQYFGPGTRLTVT.

This clonotype has a handful of counts. This chain connects TRBV21-1 to TRBJ2-7; TRBD1 is the table's D call, not checked against the DNA. TRBV21-1 is described as a pseudogene. The CDR3 loop spans 14 amino acids. CDR3 DNA: TGTGCCAGAATGGACAGGGGCCTCTCCTACGAGCAGTACTTC. This sequence encodes CARMDRGLSYEQYF.